A selection of T cell receptor beta chains follows, all from one sample in a study of T cells in Graves' hyperthyroidism and ophthalmopathy. TCRdb reprocessed the multiplex PCR reads with MiXCR, giving one entry per CDR3 protein. Of around 800,000 distinct CDR3 sequences in the sample, 35% to 40% were seen once. Sequenced sample: blood. The receptors here all came from a man between 18 and 35 years old with Graves' hyperthyroidism. Each CDR3 is given with its conserved first and last residue. The D gene is left open where the match is weak. Size values are once, few and many counts, or a class for expanded clones, and some rows have none.

TRBJ2-7 - - TRBV2 TGTGCCAGCAGCCAGGCGCTGGGCGCGGGCTACGAGCAGTACTTC CASSQALGAGYEQYF
TRBJ1-4 - many TRBV2 TGTGCCGGCCATGCGCCTAATGAAAAACTGTTTTTT CAGHAPNEKLFF
TRBJ1-2 - - TRBV7-9 TGTGCCAGCAGTACGGGGCCCGACTATGGCTACACCTTC CASSTGPDYGYTF
TRBJ2-7 TRBD2 few TRBV5-1 TGCGCCAGCAGCCCCGCGGGACTAGCGGGCGGGGACGAGCAGTACTTC CASSPAGLAGGDEQYF
TRBJ2-7 TRBD2 - TRBV7-9 TGTGCCAGCAGCCGAGAGTTAGCGGGAGTTAACCACGAGCAGTACTTC CASSRELAGVNHEQYF
TRBJ2-7 - - TRBV20-1 TGCAGTGCTATTCTTCAGGGATACGAGCAGTACTTC CSAILQGYEQYF
TRBJ2-5 - - TRBV2 TGTGCCAGCAGTTACGCCGGTCTCACAGAGACCCAGTACTTC CASSYAGLTETQYF
TRBJ2-7 TRBD2 - TRBV10-3 TGTGCCAGCAGACTGACTAGCGGCTACGAGCAGTACTTC CASRLTSGYEQYF
TRBJ1-1 TRBD1 - TRBV25-1 TGTGCCAGCAGTGGGGACAGGGGGCAGAACACTGAAGCTTTCTTT CASSGDRGQNTEAFF
TRBJ1-5 - - TRBV19 TGTGCCAGTAGTAACCCAGGGCTCAATCAGCCCCAGCATTTT CASSNPGLNQPQHF
TRBJ2-5 TRBD1 - TRBV7-9 TGTGCCAGCAGCGCCGACAGGGTGGGCTCCCAAGAGACCCAGTACTTC CASSADRVGSQETQYF
TRBJ2-2 TRBD2 few TRBV7-9 TGTGCCAGCAGGCAACTAGCGGGGGACAACACCGGGGAGCTGTTTTTT CASRQLAGDNTGELFF
TRBJ2-6 TRBD2 - TRBV7-8 TGTGCCAGCAGCGCCACTAGCGGGAGAACCCCCGGGGCCAACGTCCTGACTTTC CASSATSGRTPGANVLTF
TRBJ1-5 TRBD1 - TRBV19 TGTGCCAGTAGTATCACCCTGACAGGGCTTAATCAGCCCCAGCATTTT CASSITLTGLNQPQHF
TRBJ1-1 - many TRBV7-2 TGTGCCAGCAGCTTAGAGGCAGGGGTGGATGAAGCTTTCTTT CASSLEAGVDEAFF
TRBJ1-6 TRBD1 - TRBV7-9 TGTGCCAGCAGTTTCGGGAGGGGACAGGGGAATTCACCCCTCCACTTT CASSFGRGQGNSPLHF
TRBJ2-7 TRBD1 many TRBV10-3 TGTGCCAGCCGCCAGACAGGGGGGTCCTACGAGCAGTACTTC CASRQTGGSYEQYF
TRBJ2-3 - - TRBV5-1 TGCGCCAGCAGCGCGGGACAGAGATACACAGATACGCAGTATTTT CASSAGQRYTDTQYF
TRBJ2-7 - few TRBV20-1 TGCAGTGCGACTCCTCCGGGAGCCTACGAGCAGTACTTC CSATPPGAYEQYF
TRBJ1-4 - - TRBV12-3/TRBV12-4 TGTGCCAGCAGTTACGACGACCGAGCAACTAATGAAAAACTGTTTTTT CASSYDDRATNEKLFF
TRBJ2-7 - few TRBV20-1 TGCAGTGCCATCTGGCGAAAGGGAAGGGCCGCCTACGAGCAGTACTTC CSAIWRKGRAAYEQYF
TRBJ1-1 - many TRBV20-1 TGCAGTGCTAGAGCAATGGACACTGAAGCTTTCTTT CSARAMDTEAFF
TRBJ2-7 TRBD2 many TRBV7-2 TGTGCCAGCAGCGTGAGCGGGAGGTTTTCCTACGAGCAGTACTTC CASSVSGRFSYEQYF
TRBJ2-5 TRBD1 many TRBV11-2 TGTGCCAGCAGCTTTAGGACAGGGGAAGAGACCCAGTACTTC CASSFRTGEETQYF
TRBJ1-2 - many TRBV9 TGTGCCAGCAGCGTAGGCGTGGGAAATCCCTATGGCTACACCTTC CASSVGVGNPYGYTF
TRBJ2-7 TRBD1 - TRBV19 TGTGCCAGTAGTTTTACAGGGGTAGGCTCCTACGAGCAGTACTTC CASSFTGVGSYEQYF
TRBJ1-2 TRBD1 few TRBV6-6 TGTGCCAGCACCCTCCAACAGGGGAACAGTGGCTACACCTTC CASTLQQGNSGYTF
TRBJ2-5 - - TRBV29-1 TGCAGCTCCTCGGGCTTTTCGGGGGCGGTAGCGGACCAAGAGACCCAGTACTTC CSSSGFSGAVADQETQYF
TRBJ1-5 TRBD1 few TRBV19 TGTGCCAGTAGTAGAGGGGACAGTCTTAATCAGCCCCAGCATTTT CASSRGDSLNQPQHF
TRBJ1-5 - - TRBV5-8 TGTGCCAGCAGCTTACAGGGATCGTGGAATCAGCCCCAGCATTTT CASSLQGSWNQPQHF
TRBJ2-7 TRBD2 many TRBV10-2 TGCGCCAGCAGTCCCCCGGAGACTAGCGGGAACTACGAGCAGTACTTC CASSPPETSGNYEQYF
TRBJ1-1 - - TRBV9 TGTGCCAGCAGCGTAGGAGGGCTTAGTGCTGAAGCTTTCTTT CASSVGGLSAEAFF
TRBJ1-3 - - TRBV6-5 TGTGCCAGCACCTCAAGGGGACCGCACTCTGGAAACACCATATATTTT CASTSRGPHSGNTIYF
TRBJ1-1 - many TRBV2 TGTGCCACAGGACGGAGAAACACTGAAGCTTTCTTT CATGRRNTEAFF
TRBJ2-7 - - TRBV29-1 TGCAGACAGGGTGCCTCCTACGAGCAGTACTTC CRQGASYEQYF
TRBJ1-2 - - TRBV9 TGTGCCAGCAGCGCCCGGGACCCCCTTTATGGCTACACCTTC CASSARDPLYGYTF
TRBJ1-1 TRBD1 many TRBV7-9 TGTGCCAGCAGCGACAGGGCTGAAGCTTTCTTT CASSDRAEAFF
TRBJ2-5 - many TRBV7-9 TGTGCCAGCAGCTTAGGTAGTGACTCAAAAGAGACCCAGTACTTC CASSLGSDSKETQYF
TRBJ1-5 TRBD1 few TRBV5-8 TGTGCCAGCAGCTTCTTTCCGGGACAGAATAATCAGCCCCAGCATTTT CASSFFPGQNNQPQHF
TRBJ2-2 TRBD2 - TRBV20-1 TGCAGTGCTAGGTCGGGAGGGGAATGGGAGCTGTTTTTT CSARSGGEWELFF
TRBJ2-5 TRBD2 - TRBV2 TGTGCCAGCAGCTTAGTTCCAGCGGGAGTCTGGGGGACCCAGTACTTC CASSLVPAGVWGTQYF
TRBJ1-6 TRBD1 few TRBV7-3 TGTGCCAGCAGTCCCGGACAGGGATTCGGGTCACCCCTCCACTTT CASSPGQGFGSPLHF
TRBJ2-7 - - TRBV4-1 TGCGCCAGCAGCCAGGGCCCCAGCGGGCCCTACGAGCAGTACTTC CASSQGPSGPYEQYF
TRBJ2-7 TRBD1 - TRBV11-1 TGTGCCAGCAGCTTAGGCGTACAGGGGGCAAACGGGCAGTACTTC CASSLGVQGANGQYF
TRBJ1-2 - - TRBV11-2 TGTGCCAGCAGCTTAGGGACTTTCTATGGCTACACCTTC CASSLGTFYGYTF